This T cell receptor beta chain appears in the sequencing data of a study of T cells in Graves' hyperthyroidism and ophthalmopathy. Study conclusions and caveats: The model predicted ophthalmopathy a median roughly 6.5 months before onset. Ophthalmopathy and stable hyperthyroidism were separated by a 13 V-J model.

Germline CDR1 reads MDHEN; CDR2 reads SYDVKM. The CDR3 runs to 12 residues. Trimming cost V 8 bases and J 9 bases, with 15 bases left between them. Points on this clonotype: Its target is unknown.

TCR beta CDR3 regions were amplified from RNA. The TCR CDR3 first-round RT-PCR relied on the HTBI primer set. TCRdb re-analysed the multiplex PCR reads in MiXCR, keeping a single row per CDR3 protein. The table has approximately 740,000 distinct CDR3 sequences, approximately 14% seen once. The definition of stable Graves' hyperthyroidism was no ophthalmopathy progression within 18 months. Material for sequencing was blood. The chain employs TRBV28 and TRBJ2-3, with no clear D. The TCR originated in a woman younger than 30 with Graves' hyperthyroidism. In DNA form, the CDR3 reads TGTGCCAGCCGGTTACGACGAAGCACGCAGTATTTT. Amino acids: CASRLRRSTQYF.